The 5 T cell receptor beta chains below were found in one sample sequenced in a study of cytomegalovirus exposure and HLA in healthy donors. PCR primers comprised 60 Vbeta and 13 Jbeta primers. Sequencing was performed with immunoSEQ multiplex PCR; in TCRdb, only in-frame clones are kept and a portion is missing. The ten top clones account for about 1%, within a sample of just over 200,000 clones. The source material was PBMCs. These receptors all stem from a girl aged 2 to 10 in good health and CMV-seropositive.

This chain connects TRBV10-3 to TRBJ2-1; TRBD2 aligns across 12 bases. V shed 6 bases and J 9 bases; nucleotides not matched to a gene: 9. The germline gives CDR1 ENHRY, CDR2 SYGVKD. The CDR3 length is 15 residues. CDR3 sequence: CAISERLAGEGEQFF. CDR3 nucleotides: TGTGCCATCAGCGAGAGACTAGCGGGAGAAGGTGAGCAGTTCTTC.

This chain joins TRBV5-6 and TRBJ1-2; D may be TRBD1 (5 bases). V lost 4 bases, J lost 8 bases, and 15 bases lay in between. Germline V lookup: CDR1 SGHDT, CDR2 YYEEEE. This CDR3 region has 13 residues. The CDR3 DNA reads as TGTGCCAGCAGCCCCCAATTGGGGCGCGGCTACACCTTC. This encodes CASSPQLGRGYTF.

The chain has TRBV5-1 and TRBJ1-2; D unresolved. CDR3 length equals 14 residues. Trimming took off 1 base at V and 4 bases at J, with 11 bases between the two ends. The germline gives CDR1 SGHRS, CDR2 YFSETQ. CDR3: CASSLSGPIYGYTF. DNA for the CDR3: TGCGCCAGCAGCTTGAGTGGGCCGATCTATGGCTACACCTTC.

The chain employs TRBV28 and TRBJ1-3, with unresolved D. Trimming cost V 4 bases and J 4 bases, with 5 bases left between them. Germline CDR1 MDHEN, CDR2 SYDVKM. This CDR3 spans 12 amino acids. CDR3 sequence reads: CASSSLGNTIYF. In DNA, the CDR3 is TGTGCCAGCAGTTCTCTAGGAAACACCATATATTTT.

V is TRBV4-1 and J is TRBJ2-5; 10 bases align to TRBD1. The CDR3 sequence is 16 residues long. Losses at the gene ends were 0 bases for V and 7 bases for J; bases not matched to a gene: 8. Germline values: CDR1 MGHRA, CDR2 YSYEKL. The CDR3 loop is CASSQDTGTGDGTQYF. The CDR3 DNA follows: TGCGCCAGCAGCCAAGATACTGGGACAGGGGATGGGACCCAGTACTTC.